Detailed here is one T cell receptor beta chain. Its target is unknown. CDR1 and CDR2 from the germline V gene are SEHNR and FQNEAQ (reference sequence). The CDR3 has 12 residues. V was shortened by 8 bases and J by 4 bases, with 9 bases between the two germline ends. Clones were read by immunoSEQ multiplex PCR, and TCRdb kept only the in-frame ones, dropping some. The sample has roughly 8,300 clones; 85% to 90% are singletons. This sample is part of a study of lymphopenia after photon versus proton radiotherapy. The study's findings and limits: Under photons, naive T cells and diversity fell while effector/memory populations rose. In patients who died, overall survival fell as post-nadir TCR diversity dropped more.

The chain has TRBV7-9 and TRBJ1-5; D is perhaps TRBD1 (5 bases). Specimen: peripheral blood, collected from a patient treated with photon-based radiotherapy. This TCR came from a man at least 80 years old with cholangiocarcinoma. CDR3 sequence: CASRQGNQPQHF. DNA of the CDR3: TGTGCCAGCCGGCAGGGTAATCAGCCCCAGCATTTT.